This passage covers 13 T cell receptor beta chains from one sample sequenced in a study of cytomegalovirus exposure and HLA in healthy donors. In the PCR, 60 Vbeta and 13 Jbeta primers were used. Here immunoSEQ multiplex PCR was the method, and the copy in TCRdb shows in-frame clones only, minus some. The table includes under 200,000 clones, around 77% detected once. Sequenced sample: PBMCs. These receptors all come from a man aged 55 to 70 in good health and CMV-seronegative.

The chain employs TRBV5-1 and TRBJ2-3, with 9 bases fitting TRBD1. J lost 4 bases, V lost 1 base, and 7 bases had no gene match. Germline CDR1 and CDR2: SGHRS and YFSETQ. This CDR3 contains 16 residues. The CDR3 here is CASSLQGQGQSDTQYF. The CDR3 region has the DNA TGCGCCAGCAGCTTGCAGGGACAGGGTCAATCAGATACGCAGTATTTT. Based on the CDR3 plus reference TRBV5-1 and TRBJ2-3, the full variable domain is KAGVTQTPRYLIKTRGQQVTLSCSPISGHRSVSWYQQTPGQGLQFLFEYFSETQRNKGNFPGRFSGRQFSNSRSEMNVSTLELGDSALYLCASSLQGQGQSDTQYFGPGTRLTVL.

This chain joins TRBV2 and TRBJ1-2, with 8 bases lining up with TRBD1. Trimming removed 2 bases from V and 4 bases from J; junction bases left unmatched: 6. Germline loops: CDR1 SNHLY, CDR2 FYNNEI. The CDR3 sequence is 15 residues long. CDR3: CASSEKGQDSYGYTF. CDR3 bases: TGTGCCAGCAGTGAAAAGGGACAGGACTCCTATGGCTACACCTTC.

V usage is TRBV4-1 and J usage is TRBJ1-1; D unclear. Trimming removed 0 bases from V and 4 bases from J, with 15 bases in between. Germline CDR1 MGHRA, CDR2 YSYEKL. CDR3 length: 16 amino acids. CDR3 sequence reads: CASSQDIVSGGTEAFF. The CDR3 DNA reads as TGCGCCAGCAGCCAAGATATAGTTAGTGGAGGCACTGAAGCTTTCTTT.

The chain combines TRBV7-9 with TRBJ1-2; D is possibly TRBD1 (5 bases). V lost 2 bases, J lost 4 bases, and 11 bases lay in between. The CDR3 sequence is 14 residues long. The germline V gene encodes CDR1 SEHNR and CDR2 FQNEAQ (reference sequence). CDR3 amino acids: CASSLLQGPYGYTF. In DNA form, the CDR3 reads TGTGCCAGCAGCTTATTGCAGGGCCCCTATGGCTACACCTTC. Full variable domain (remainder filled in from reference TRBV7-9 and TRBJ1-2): DTGVSQNPRHKITKRGQNVTFRCDPISEHNRLYWYRQTLGQGPEFLTYFQNEAQLEKSRLLSDRFSAERPKGSFSTLEIQRTEQGDSAMYLCASSLLQGPYGYTFGSGTRLTVV.

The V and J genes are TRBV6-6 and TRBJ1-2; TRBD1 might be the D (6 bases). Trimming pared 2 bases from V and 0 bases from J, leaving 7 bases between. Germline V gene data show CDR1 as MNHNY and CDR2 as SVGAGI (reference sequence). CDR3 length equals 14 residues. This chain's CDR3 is CASSYEGANYGYTF. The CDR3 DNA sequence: TGTGCCAGCAGTTACGAGGGGGCTAACTATGGCTACACCTTC.

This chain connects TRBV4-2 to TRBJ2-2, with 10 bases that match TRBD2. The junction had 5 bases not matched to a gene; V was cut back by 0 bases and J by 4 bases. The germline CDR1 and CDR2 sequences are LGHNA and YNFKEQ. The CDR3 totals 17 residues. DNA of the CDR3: TGTGCCAGCAGCCAAGAGAGGGTAGCGGGAGGCACCGGGGAGCTGTTTTTT. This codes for CASSQERVAGGTGELFF.

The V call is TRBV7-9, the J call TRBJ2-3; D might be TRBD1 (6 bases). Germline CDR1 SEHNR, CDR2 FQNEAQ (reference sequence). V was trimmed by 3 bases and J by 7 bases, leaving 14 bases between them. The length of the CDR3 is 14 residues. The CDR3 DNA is TGTGCCAGCAGCTTGGCCCTACAGGGATATACGCAGTATTTT. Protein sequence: CASSLALQGYTQYF.

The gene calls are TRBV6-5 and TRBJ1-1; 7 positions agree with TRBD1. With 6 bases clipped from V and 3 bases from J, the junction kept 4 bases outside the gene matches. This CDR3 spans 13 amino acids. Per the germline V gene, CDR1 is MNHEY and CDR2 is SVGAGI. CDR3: CASSRDSHTEAFF. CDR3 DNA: TGTGCCAGCAGCCGGGACAGCCACACTGAAGCTTTCTTT.

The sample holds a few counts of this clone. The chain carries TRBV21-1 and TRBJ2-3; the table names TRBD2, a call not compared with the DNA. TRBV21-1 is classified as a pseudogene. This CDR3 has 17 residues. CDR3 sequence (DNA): TGTGCCAGCAGCAAACAGATCGCGGGGGGGATGGCAGATACGCAGTATTTT. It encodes CASSKQIAGGMADTQYF.

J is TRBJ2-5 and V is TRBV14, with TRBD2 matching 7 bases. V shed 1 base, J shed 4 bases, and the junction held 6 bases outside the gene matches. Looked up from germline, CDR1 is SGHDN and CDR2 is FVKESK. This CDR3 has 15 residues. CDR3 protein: CASSQGGLIRETQYF. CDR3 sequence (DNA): TGTGCCAGCAGCCAAGGGGGACTAATACGAGAGACCCAGTACTTC.

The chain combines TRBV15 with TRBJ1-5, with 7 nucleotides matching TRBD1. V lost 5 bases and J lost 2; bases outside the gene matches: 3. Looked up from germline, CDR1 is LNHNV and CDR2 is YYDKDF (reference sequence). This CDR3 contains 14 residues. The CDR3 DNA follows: TGTGCCACCAGCTCCGACAGGGGCAATCAGCCCCAGCATTTT. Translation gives CATSSDRGNQPQHF. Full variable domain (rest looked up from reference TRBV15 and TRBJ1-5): DAMVIQNPRYQVTQFGKPVTLSCSQTLNHNVMYWYQQKSSQAPKLLFHYYDKDFNNEADTPDNFQSRRPNTSFCFLDIRSPGLGDTAMYLCATSSDRGNQPQHFGDGTRLSIL.

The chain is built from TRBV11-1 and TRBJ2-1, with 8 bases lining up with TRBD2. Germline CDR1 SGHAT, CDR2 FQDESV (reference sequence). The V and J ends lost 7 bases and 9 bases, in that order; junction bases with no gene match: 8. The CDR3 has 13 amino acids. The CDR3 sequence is CASTGTSESEQFF. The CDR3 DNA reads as TGTGCCAGCACCGGGACTAGTGAGAGTGAGCAGTTCTTC.

This CDR3 is CASSGPTGPYNSPLHF. The CDR3 bases are TGTGCCAGCAGTGGACCAACAGGGCCTTATAATTCACCCCTCCACTTT. The chain carries TRBV6-1 and TRBJ1-6; TRBD1 might be the D (6 bases). The V gene's germline CDR1 is MNHNS and CDR2 SASEGT. The CDR3 consists of 16 residues. The V gene lost 4 bases and the J gene lost 4 bases, with 14 bases spanning the gap.